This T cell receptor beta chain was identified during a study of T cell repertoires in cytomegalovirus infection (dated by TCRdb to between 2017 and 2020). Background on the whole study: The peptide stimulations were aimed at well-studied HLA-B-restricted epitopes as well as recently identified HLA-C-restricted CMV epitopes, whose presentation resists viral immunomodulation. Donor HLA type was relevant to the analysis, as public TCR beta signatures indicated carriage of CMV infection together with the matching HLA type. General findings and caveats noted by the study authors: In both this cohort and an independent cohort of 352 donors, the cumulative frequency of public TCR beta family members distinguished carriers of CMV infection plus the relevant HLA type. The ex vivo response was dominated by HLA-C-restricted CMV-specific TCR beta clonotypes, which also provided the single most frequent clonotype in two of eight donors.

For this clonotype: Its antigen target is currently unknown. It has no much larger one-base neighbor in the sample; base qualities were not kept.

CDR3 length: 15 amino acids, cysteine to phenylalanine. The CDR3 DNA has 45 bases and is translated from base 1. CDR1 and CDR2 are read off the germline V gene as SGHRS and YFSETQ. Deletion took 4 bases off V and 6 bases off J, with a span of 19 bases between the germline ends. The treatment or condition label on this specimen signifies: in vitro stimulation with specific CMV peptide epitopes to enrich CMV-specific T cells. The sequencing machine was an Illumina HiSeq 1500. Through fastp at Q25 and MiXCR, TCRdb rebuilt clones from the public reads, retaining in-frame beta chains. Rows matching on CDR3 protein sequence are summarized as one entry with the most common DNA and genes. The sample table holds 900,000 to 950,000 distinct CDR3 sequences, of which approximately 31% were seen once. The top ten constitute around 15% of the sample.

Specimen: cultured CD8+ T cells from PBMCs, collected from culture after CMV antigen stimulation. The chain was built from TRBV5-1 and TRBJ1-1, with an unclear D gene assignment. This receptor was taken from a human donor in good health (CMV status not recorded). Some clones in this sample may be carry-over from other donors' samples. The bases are TGCGCCAGCAGCAATTTCGGGGATAGTGTACCTGAAGCTTTCTTT. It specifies CASSNFGDSVPEAFF.